These 3 T cell receptor beta chains were sequenced from one sample in a study of shared clonotypes between healthy human individuals (dated by TCRdb to the early 2020s). The library relied on the immunoSEQ multiplex PCR assay. The source is immuneACCESS, and TCRdb retained only in-frame sequences with V and J called. Part of the clones is not carried over; for the studies checked, unresolved V genes explain less than half of this, and the remainder is unexplained. This sample comprises about 2,100,000 clones, under 95% of them detected only once. The ten largest clones represent over 1.5% of the sample. CD8 naive samples consisted of CD45RO-negative cells that were positively selected for CCR7, yielding a CD45RA+CCR7+ population without TemRA cells. What was sequenced was naive CD8+ T cells from PBMCs. The cell subset or site tag for this specimen amounts to: CD45RA+CCR7+. All receptors come from a man between 18 and 35 years old in good health. Some clones in this sample may be carry-over from other donors' samples.

Worth noting for this clone: In the same sample, other DNA sequences code for this CDR3. CDR3 residues: CSVEGLAGGNEQFF. The CDR3 DNA reads as TGCAGCGTTGAAGGTCTAGCGGGAGGCAATGAGCAGTTCTTC. The chain recombines TRBV29-1 with TRBJ2-1, with 11 bases fitting TRBD2. CDR1 and CDR2 from the germline V gene are SQVTM and ANQGSEA. The CDR3 spans 14 residues. Germline trimming cut 1 base from V and 6 bases from J; bases unmatched to any gene: 2.

About this clone: Given the absence of the conserved phenylalanine or tryptophan at the CDR3 end, a read error is likely. The DNA is left out, because the CDR3 cannot be placed on it with certainty; the CDR3 is given as TCRdb lists it. The chain has TRBV3-2 and TRBJ1-5; the listed D gene, TRBD1, was not tested against the DNA. TRBV3-2 is a listed pseudogene. The CDR3 sequence runs 9 residues, both termini included. The CDR3 protein is CASSQGAFR.

This clone was detected only a few times. This chain links TRBV18 with TRBJ1-1, with TRBD1 as a possible D gene (5 bases). The germline CDR1 and CDR2 sequences are KGHSH and LQKENI. The CDR3 spans 14 residues. The V gene lost 8 bases and the J gene lost 0 bases, with 13 bases spanning the gap. The CDR3 loop is CASRGDFMNTEAFF. The CDR3 DNA is TGTGCCAGCAGAGGGGACTTTATGAACACTGAAGCTTTCTTT. The variable domain in full, with the rest retrieved from reference TRBV18 and TRBJ1-1, is NAGVMQNPRHLVRRRGQEARLRCSPMKGHSHVYWYRQLPEEGLKFMVYLQKENIIDESGMPKERFSAEFPKEGPSILRIQQVVRGDSAAYFCASRGDFMNTEAFFGQGTRLTVV.